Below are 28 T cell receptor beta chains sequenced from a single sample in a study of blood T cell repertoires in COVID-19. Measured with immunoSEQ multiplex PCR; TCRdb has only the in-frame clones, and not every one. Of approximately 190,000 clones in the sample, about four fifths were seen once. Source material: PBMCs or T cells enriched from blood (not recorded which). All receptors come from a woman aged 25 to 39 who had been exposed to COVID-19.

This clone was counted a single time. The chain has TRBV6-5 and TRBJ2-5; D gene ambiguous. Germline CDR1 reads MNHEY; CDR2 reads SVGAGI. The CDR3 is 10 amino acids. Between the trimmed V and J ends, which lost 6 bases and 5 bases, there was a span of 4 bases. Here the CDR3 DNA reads TGTGCCAGCAGGGGCGAGACCCAGTACTTC. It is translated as CASRGETQYF.

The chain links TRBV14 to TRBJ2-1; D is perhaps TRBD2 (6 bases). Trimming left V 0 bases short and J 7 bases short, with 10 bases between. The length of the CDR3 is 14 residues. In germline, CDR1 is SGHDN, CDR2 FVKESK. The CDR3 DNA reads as TGTGCCAGCAGCCAAGATTCAGGGAGGAATGAGCAGTTCTTC. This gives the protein CASSQDSGRNEQFF.

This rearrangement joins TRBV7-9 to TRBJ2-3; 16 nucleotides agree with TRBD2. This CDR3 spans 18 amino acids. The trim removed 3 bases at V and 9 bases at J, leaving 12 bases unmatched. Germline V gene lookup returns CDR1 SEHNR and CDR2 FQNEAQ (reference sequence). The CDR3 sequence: CASSFVGTSGGARRTQYF. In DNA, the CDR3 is TGTGCCAGCAGCTTTGTTGGGACTAGCGGGGGGGCAAGGCGCACGCAGTATTTT. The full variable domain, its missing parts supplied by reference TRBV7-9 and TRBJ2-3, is DTGVSQNPRHKITKRGQNVTFRCDPISEHNRLYWYRQTLGQGPEFLTYFQNEAQLEKSRLLSDRFSAERPKGSFSTLEIQRTEQGDSAMYLCASSFVGTSGGARRTQYFGPGTRLTVL.

The CDR3 sequence: CASSSWLRGKIQSGANVLTF. CDR3 coding DNA: TGTGCCAGCAGCTCATGGCTGCGGGGCAAAATCCAGTCTGGGGCCAACGTCCTGACTTTC. The chain has TRBV13 and TRBJ2-6, with D tentatively TRBD2 (6 bases). V lost 4 bases, J lost 1 base, and 23 bases lay in between. This CDR3 is built from 20 residues. CDR1 PRHDT and CDR2 FYEKMQ come from the germline V gene (reference sequence).

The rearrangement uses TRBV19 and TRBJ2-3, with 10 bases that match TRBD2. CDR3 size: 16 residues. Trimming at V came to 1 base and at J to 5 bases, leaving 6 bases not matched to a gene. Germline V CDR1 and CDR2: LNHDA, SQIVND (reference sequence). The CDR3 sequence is CASSIAAGGPQDTQYF. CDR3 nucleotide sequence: TGTGCCAGTAGTATAGCAGCGGGGGGGCCCCAAGATACGCAGTATTTT.

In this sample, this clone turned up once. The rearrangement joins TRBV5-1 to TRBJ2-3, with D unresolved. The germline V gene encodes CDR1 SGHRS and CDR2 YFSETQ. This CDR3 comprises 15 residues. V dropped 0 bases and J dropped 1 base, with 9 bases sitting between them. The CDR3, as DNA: TGCGCCAGCAGCTTGGCGAGGCCCCGCACAGATACGCAGTATTTT. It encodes CASSLARPRTDTQYF.

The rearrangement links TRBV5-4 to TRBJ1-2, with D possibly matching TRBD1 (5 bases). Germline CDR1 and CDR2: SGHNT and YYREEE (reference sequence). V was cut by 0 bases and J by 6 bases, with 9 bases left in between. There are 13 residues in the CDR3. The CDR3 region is CASSLVGLHGYTF. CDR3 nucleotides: TGTGCCAGCAGCTTGGTGGGGCTTCATGGCTACACCTTC.

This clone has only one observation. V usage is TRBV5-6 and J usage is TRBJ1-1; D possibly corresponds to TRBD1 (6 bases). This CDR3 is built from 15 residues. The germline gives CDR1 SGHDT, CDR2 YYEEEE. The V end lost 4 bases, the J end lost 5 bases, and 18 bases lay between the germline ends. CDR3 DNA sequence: TGTGCCAGCAGCCCGTGGGACATTAAAAGAACTGAAGCTTTCTTT. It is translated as CASSPWDIKRTEAFF.

Written as DNA, the CDR3 is TGTGCCAGCAGCTTAGTAGTGGGGGGGTTGAGGAGCAATCAGCCCCAGCATTTT. Its protein product is CASSLVVGGLRSNQPQHF. The genes are TRBV7-8 and TRBJ1-5; D is possibly TRBD1 (5 bases). The germline CDR1 and CDR2 sequences are SGHVS and FQNEAQ. This CDR3 is 18 amino acids long. V was shortened by 1 base and J by 1 base, with 17 bases between the two germline ends. The entire variable domain, with the rest obtained from reference TRBV7-8 and TRBJ1-5, is as follows: GAGVSQSPRYKVAKRGQDVALRCDPISGHVSLFWYQQALGQGPEFLTYFQNEAQLDKSGLPSDRFFAERPEGSVSTLKIQRTQQEDSAVYLCASSLVVGGLRSNQPQHFGDGTRLSIL.

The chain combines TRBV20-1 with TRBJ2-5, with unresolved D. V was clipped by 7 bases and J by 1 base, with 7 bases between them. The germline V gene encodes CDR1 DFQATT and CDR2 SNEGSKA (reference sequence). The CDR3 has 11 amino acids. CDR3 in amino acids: CSGSVQETQYF. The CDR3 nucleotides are TGCAGTGGCTCAGTCCAAGAGACCCAGTACTTC.

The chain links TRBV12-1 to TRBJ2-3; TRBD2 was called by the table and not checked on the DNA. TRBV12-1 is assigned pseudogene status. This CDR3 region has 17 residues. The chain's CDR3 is CASSLLAGGTSTDTQYF. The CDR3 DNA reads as TGTGCCAGCAGCTTACTAGCGGGGGGGACTAGCACAGATACGCAGTATTTT.

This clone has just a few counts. CDR3: CASRPSGTLNTGELFF. CDR3 bases: TGTGCCAGCAGACCGTCAGGCACCTTGAACACCGGGGAGCTGTTTTTT. The V and J genes are TRBV6-6 and TRBJ2-2; D ambiguous. Trimming removed 6 bases at V and 1 base at J, with 15 bases between. This CDR3 is 16 amino acids long. The germline CDR1 and CDR2 sequences are MNHNY and SVGAGI (reference sequence).

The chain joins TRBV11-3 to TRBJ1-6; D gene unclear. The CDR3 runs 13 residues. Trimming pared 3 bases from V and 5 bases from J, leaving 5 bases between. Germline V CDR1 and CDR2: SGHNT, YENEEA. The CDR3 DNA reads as TGTGCCAGCAGCTTTGAGGATAATTCACCCCTCCACTTT. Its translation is CASSFEDNSPLHF.

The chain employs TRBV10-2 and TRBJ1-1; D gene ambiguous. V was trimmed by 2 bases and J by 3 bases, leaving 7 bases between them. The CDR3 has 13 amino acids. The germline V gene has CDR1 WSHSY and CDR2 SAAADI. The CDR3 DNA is TGCGCCAGCAGTGAGGAAGAGTACACTGAAGCTTTCTTT. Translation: CASSEEEYTEAFF.

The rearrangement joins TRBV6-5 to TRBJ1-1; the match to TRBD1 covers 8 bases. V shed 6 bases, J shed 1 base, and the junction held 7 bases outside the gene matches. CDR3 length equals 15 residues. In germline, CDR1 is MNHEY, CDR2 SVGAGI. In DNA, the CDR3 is TGTGCCAGCAGGGCCACCGGGACAGGGAACACTGAAGCTTTCTTT. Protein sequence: CASRATGTGNTEAFF.

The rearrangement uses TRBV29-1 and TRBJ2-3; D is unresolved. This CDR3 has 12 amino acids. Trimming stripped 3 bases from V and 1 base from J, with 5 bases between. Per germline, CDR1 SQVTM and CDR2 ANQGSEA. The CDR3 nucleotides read TGCAGCGTTGAGGGCCGCACAGATACGCAGTATTTT. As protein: CSVEGRTDTQYF.

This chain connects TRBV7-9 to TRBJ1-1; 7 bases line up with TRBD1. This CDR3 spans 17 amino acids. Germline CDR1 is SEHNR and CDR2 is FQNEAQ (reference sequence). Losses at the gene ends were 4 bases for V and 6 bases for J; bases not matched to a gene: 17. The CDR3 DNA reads TGTGCCAGCAGCTCACCCTCCGACAGGGCGGAGTACGCTGAAGCTTTCTTT. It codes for CASSSPSDRAEYAEAFF.

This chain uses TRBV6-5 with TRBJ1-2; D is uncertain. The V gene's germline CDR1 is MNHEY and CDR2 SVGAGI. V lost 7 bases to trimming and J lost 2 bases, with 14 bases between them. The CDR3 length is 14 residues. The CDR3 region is CASTLVPLNYGYTF. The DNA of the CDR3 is TGTGCCAGCACCCTGGTTCCGCTAAACTATGGCTACACCTTC.

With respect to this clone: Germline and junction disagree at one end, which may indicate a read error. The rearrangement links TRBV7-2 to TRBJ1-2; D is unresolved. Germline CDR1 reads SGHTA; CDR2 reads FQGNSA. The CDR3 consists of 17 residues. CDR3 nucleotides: TGTGCCAGCAGCATAGCTTCGATTAGTCCGGGAAAAGATGGCTACACCTTC. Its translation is CASSIASISPGKDGYTF.

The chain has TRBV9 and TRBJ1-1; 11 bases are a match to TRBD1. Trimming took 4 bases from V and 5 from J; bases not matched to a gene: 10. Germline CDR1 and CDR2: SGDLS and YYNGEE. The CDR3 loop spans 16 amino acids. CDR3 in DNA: TGTGCCAGCAGCCCCCGGGACAGGGGGGTTAAAACTGAAGCTTTCTTT. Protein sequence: CASSPRDRGVKTEAFF.

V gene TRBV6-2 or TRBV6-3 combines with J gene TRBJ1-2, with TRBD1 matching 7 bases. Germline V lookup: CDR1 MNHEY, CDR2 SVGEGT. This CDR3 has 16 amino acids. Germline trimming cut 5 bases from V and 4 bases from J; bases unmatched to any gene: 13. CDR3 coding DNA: TGTGCCAGCAGTCCAGGCTACAGGGGAAAGATCTATGGCTACACCTTC. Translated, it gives CASSPGYRGKIYGYTF.

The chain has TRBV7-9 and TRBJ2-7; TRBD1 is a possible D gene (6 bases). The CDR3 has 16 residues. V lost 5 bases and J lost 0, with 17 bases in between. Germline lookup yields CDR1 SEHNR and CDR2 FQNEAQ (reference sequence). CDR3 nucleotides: TGTGCCAGCAGCCCTAGCAGGGGCCTTAGCTCCTACGAGCAGTACTTC. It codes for CASSPSRGLSSYEQYF.

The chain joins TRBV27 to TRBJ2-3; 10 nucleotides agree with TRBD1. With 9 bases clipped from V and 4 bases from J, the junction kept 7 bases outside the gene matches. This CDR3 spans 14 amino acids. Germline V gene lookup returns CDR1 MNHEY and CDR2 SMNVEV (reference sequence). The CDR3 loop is CASVGDRGPDTQYF. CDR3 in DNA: TGTGCCAGTGTCGGGGACAGGGGACCAGATACGCAGTATTTT.

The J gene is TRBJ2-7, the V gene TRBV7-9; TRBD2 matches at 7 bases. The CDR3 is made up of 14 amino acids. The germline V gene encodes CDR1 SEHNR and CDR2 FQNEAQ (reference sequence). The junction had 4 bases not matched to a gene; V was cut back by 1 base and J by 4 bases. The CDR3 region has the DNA TGTGCCAGCAGCTTAGTTAGCGGGCGATACGAGCAGTACTTC. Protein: CASSLVSGRYEQYF.

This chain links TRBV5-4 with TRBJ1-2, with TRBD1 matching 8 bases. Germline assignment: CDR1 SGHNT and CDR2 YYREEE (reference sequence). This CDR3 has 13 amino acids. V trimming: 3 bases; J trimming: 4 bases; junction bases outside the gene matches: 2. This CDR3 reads CASSYGQGYGYTF. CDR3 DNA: TGTGCCAGCAGCTACGGACAGGGCTATGGCTACACCTTC.

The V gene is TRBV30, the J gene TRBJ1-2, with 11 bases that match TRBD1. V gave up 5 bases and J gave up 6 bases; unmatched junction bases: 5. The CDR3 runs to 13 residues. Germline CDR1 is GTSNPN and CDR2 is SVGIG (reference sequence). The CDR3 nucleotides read TGTGCCTGGGGGACAGGGGGGCTTGATGGCTACACCTTC. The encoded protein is CAWGTGGLDGYTF.

Here the CDR3 reads CASTATVKAYEQYF. The CDR3 DNA follows: TGTGCCAGCACCGCGACAGTTAAGGCGTACGAGCAGTACTTC. The chain carries TRBV2 and TRBJ2-7; TRBD1 is a possible D gene (5 bases). The CDR3 has 14 amino acids. Germline V gene data show CDR1 as SNHLY and CDR2 as FYNNEI. Trimming pared 7 bases from V and 4 bases from J, leaving 17 bases between.

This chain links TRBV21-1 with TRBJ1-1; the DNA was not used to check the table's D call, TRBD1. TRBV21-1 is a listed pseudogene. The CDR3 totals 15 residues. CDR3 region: CASSKQGSFDTEAFF. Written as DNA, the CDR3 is TGTGCCAGCAGCAAACAGGGGAGTTTTGACACTGAAGCTTTCTTT.